The 10 T cell receptor beta chains reported below all come from one sample, sequenced in a study of neurological immune-mediated disorders. MiXCR, applied by TCRdb to the 5' RACE reads, yields one record per CDR3 protein. The table shows about 32,000 distinct CDR3 sequences, with 10% to 15% occurring only once. Described time point: technical triplicate 2. The sample taken for sequencing was CD4+ T cells from blood. All receptors come from a female donor with HTLV-1-associated myelopathy (HAM/TSP).

This clonotype was seen at least ten times. The V and J genes are TRBV5-1 and TRBJ2-7; a weak D match, TRBD1 (5 bases). Per germline, CDR1 SGHRS and CDR2 YFSETQ. The CDR3 is 12 amino acids. Trimming removed 4 bases at V and 5 bases at J, with 10 bases between. The CDR3 protein is CASSPPGNEQYF. Here the CDR3 DNA reads TGCGCCAGCAGCCCCCCAGGGAACGAGCAGTACTTC.

This clonotype showed up many times. The chain couples TRBV7-3 to TRBJ2-1; D call uncertain. This CDR3 contains 13 residues. Germline CDR1 reads SGHTA; CDR2 reads FQGTGA. Trimming took 5 bases from V and 8 from J, leaving 13 bases between them. The CDR3 bases are TGTGCCAGCAGCCGATTCGAGTGGGATGAGCAGTTCTTC. Residues: CASSRFEWDEQFF.

The table lists this clonotype with many counts. This sequence joins TRBV3-1 and TRBJ1-6, with TRBD1 as a possible D gene (6 bases). The CDR3 runs 15 residues. Germline lookup yields CDR1 LGHDT and CDR2 YNNKEL (reference sequence). V was clipped by 1 base and J by 7 bases, with 11 bases between them. CDR3 sequence: CASSQAGARNSPLHF. The CDR3 bases are TGTGCCAGCAGCCAAGCGGGGGCCCGGAATTCACCCCTCCACTTT.

The chain couples TRBV5-1 to TRBJ2-1, with D perhaps matching TRBD1 or TRBD2 (5 bases each). The CDR3 has 14 amino acids. Germline lookup yields CDR1 SGHRS and CDR2 YFSETQ. V was clipped by 0 bases and J by 9 bases, with 13 bases between them. The CDR3 DNA follows: TGCGCCAGCAGCTTGGTGGGGGACCCAAGTGAGCAGTTCTTC. Translation gives CASSLVGDPSEQFF.

The chain uses TRBV7-2 and TRBJ2-1; D gene uncertain. CDR1 and CDR2 (germline): SGHTA, FQGNSA. The CDR3 has 14 residues. V lost 0 bases and J lost 5, with 8 bases in between. The DNA for the CDR3 is TGTGCCAGCAGCTTAGCAAGGATGGACAATGAGCAGTTCTTC. It translates to CASSLARMDNEQFF.

This clonotype appeared many times. The chain joins TRBV18 to TRBJ2-5; D unclear. Germline CDR1 reads KGHSH; CDR2 reads LQKENI. There are 12 residues in the CDR3. V was trimmed by 2 bases and J by 5 bases, leaving 6 bases between them. CDR3 sequence reads: CASSPGFETQYF. The CDR3 DNA follows: TGTGCCAGCTCACCAGGTTTCGAGACCCAGTACTTC.

Relative to its sample, this clonotype is medium-sized (0.01 to 0.1%). The V call is TRBV20-1, the J call TRBJ2-1; D is unresolved. The V gene lost 3 bases and the J gene lost 2 bases, with 11 bases spanning the gap. The CDR3 runs 14 residues. Germline-derived CDR1 and CDR2 are DFQATT and SNEGSKA (reference sequence). The CDR3 here is CSASPLEAYNEQFF. The CDR3 DNA reads as TGCAGTGCTAGCCCCCTAGAGGCCTACAATGAGCAGTTCTTC.

This clonotype was detected ten times or more. The rearrangement joins TRBV20-1 to TRBJ2-1; D not certain. Germline assignment: CDR1 DFQATT and CDR2 SNEGSKA (reference sequence). The V end lost 0 bases, the J end lost 5 bases, and 11 bases lay between the germline ends. The CDR3 extends over 14 amino acids. The CDR3 nucleotides read TGCAGTGCTAGAGACCCGAACGAAAACAATGAGCAGTTCTTC. Its translation is CSARDPNENNEQFF.

Many counts were recorded for this clonotype. The chain has TRBV20-1 and TRBJ2-7; the D call may be TRBD1 or TRBD2 (6 bases each). The CDR3 length is 13 residues. CDR1 is DFQATT and CDR2 is SNEGSKA in the germline V gene (reference sequence). V shed 3 bases and J shed 1 base, with 10 bases lying between them. CDR3 in DNA: TGCAGTGCTAGCGGGGGCAGGTCCTACGAGCAGTACTTC. Its protein is CSASGGRSYEQYF.

This clonotype showed up many times. The chain uses TRBV12-3 or TRBV12-4 and TRBJ2-1; 9 nucleotides line up with TRBD2. Losses at the gene ends were 1 base for V and 4 bases for J; bases not matched to a gene: 2. The CDR3 is 15 amino acids. The DNA for the CDR3 is TGTGCCAGCAGTTTAGGTAGCGGGGGTTACAATGAGCAGTTCTTC. It codes for CASSLGSGGYNEQFF.